The present entry profiles one T cell receptor beta chain with its context. The antigen remains undetermined. These data belong to a study of T-cell memory formation after mild COVID-19. General observations from the study: Memory cells collected pre-infection included some clones that later responded, suggesting cross-reactive memory joined. Those CD4+ clones that contracted were mainly in CM and EM (CD8+ ones in EMRA).

The CDR3 extends over 12 amino acids. V shed 1 base and J shed 7 bases, with 8 bases lying between them. Germline assignment: CDR1 SQVTM and CDR2 ANQGSEA. Sample barcodes and UMIs were carried by the TCR alpha and TCR beta cDNA libraries that 5'RACE generated with constant-segment primers. TCRdb ran MiXCR on the 5' RACE reads and lists one entry per CDR3 protein. Of around 340,000 distinct CDR3 sequences in the sample, over 13% were seen once. V gene TRBV29-1 combines with J gene TRBJ2-1; D is unresolved. Sequencing used PBMCs or a T cell subset sorted from them (not recorded which). The receptor was isolated from a man aged 18 to 30 who had mild COVID-19 (a few samples of this study predate the infection). Cell type and time point are not known. The CDR3, as DNA: TGCAGCGTTGAAGCCTCCAGAAATGAGCAGTTCTTC. It encodes CSVEASRNEQFF.